What follows is one T cell receptor beta chain and its context. Its target is unknown. Antigen-specific CD4+ T cell clonotypes were called by their expansion after viral peptide-pool culture in ViraFEST. Culture proceeded for approximately 9 days, and CD4+ T cells were then isolated. Two-dose vaccination with either BNT162b2 or mRNA-1273 was given to the participants. This sample was taken from a study of vaccination effects on CD4 cells after COVID-19. The repertoire was sequenced with immunoSEQ multiplex PCR; TCRdb's copy has only in-frame clones and lacks some. This table holds fewer than 40,000 clones, 70% to 85% found once. Trimming took off 4 bases at V and 1 base at J, with 20 bases between the two ends. Germline values: CDR1 SGHNT, CDR2 YYREEE (reference sequence). The CDR3 sequence is 18 residues long.

Sequences were derived from CD4+ T cells from PBMCs cultured with HCoV-NL63 spike peptides, sampled after COVID-19 vaccination. The sequence came from a human donor who received a COVID-19 vaccine. Some clones in this sample may be carry-over from other donors' samples. The rearrangement joins TRBV5-4 to TRBJ1-4; TRBD1 is a possible D gene (5 bases). CDR3 protein: CASSPGSGTFLTNEKLFF. The CDR3 DNA is TGTGCCAGCAGCCCAGGAAGTGGGACCTTCCTAACTAATGAAAAACTGTTTTTT.